This T cell receptor (beta chain) was found in a study of vaccination and CD4 T cells after COVID-19. Study information: For control cultures, the treatment was a CEFX pool, an HIV-1 Nef pool, or no peptide. Study-level findings and limits: Researchers report that a median roughly 90% of reactive clones in convalescent patients surfaced only post-vaccination.

This clonotype was seen only once. What it binds is unknown. Treatment described: approximately 9-day PBMC culture with coronavirus spike peptide pools or control peptides (ViraFEST assay). Per well, a few million PBMCs were cultured in the presence of approximately 10 IU/ml IL-2 and approximately 10 ug/ml peptide pools. V gave up 5 bases and J gave up 5 bases, with 18 bases separating them. Germline lookup yields CDR1 WNHNN and CDR2 SYGVQD (reference sequence). This CDR3 is built from 15 residues. The assay that was used to sequence DNA from cultured CD4+ T cells was the Oncomine TCR Beta short-read assay. In TCRdb, the PCR reads were re-called with MiXCR into one record per CDR3 protein. Counted here are 14,000 to 15,000 distinct CDR3 sequences, about 50% occurring once; the ten biggest clones make up approximately 12%.

The sequencing input was CD4+ T cells from blood, cultured in vitro. The V gene is TRBV10-1, the J gene TRBJ2-5, with D maybe TRBD1 (7 bases). The receptor was isolated from a human donor who had recovered from COVID-19. The CDR3 DNA follows: TGCGCCAGCAGTAACCTCAGGGGGGTGGACGAGACCCAGTACTTC. It encodes CASSNLRGVDETQYF.